The 4 T cell receptor beta chains below were found in one sample sequenced in a study of PD-L1 blockade in urothelial cancer. Data came from immunoSEQ multiplex PCR; TCRdb stores just in-frame clones and leaves some out. The sample yields 35,000 to 55,000 clones, under 90% seen once. As for time point: peripheral blood 6 weeks after treatment start. The sequences come from PBMCs, collected around atezolizumab (anti-PD-L1) treatment. These receptors came from a man aged 55-75 years with urothelial cancer.

This sequence joins TRBV6-1 and TRBJ2-2, with 7 bases that match TRBD2. J lost 1 base, V lost 6 bases, and 2 bases had no gene match. Germline V gives CDR1 MNHNS, CDR2 SASEGT. This CDR3 region has 14 residues. The CDR3 DNA reads TGTGCCAGCAGGGCGGGGGTGAACACCGGGGAGCTGTTTTTT. Translated: CASRAGVNTGELFF.

J is TRBJ2-1 and V is TRBV27; no firm D call. This CDR3 comprises 13 residues. Germline V CDR1 and CDR2: MNHEY, SMNVEV (reference sequence). V gave up 2 bases and J gave up 3 bases, with 5 bases separating them. CDR3 bases: TGTGCCAGCAGTTTAAACTACTACAATGAGCAGTTCTTC. Translated, it gives CASSLNYYNEQFF.

The chain recombines TRBV27 with TRBJ1-1; the D is unclear. Trimming cost V 5 bases and J 1 base, with 11 bases left between them. The CDR3 is made up of 14 amino acids. Germline V gene lookup returns CDR1 MNHEY and CDR2 SMNVEV (reference sequence). The CDR3 is CASSPTTTNTEAFF. As DNA, the CDR3 is TGTGCCAGCAGTCCAACTACAACGAACACTGAAGCTTTCTTT.

The J gene is TRBJ2-5, the V gene TRBV21-1; the tabulated D call, TRBD2, remains unverified against the DNA. TRBV21-1 is a pseudogene. The CDR3 is 16 amino acids. The CDR3 is CASSTEPRLAEETQYF. The CDR3 nucleotides read TGTGCCAGCAGCACAGAACCGCGCCTAGCGGAAGAGACCCAGTACTTC.